This TCR beta chain appears in the sequencing data of a study of blood T cell repertoires in COVID-19. Study in general: T cells, B-cell-depleted T cells, or PBMCs supplied cDNA or gDNA.

Some clones are missing from TCRdb's copy, which holds only in-frame ones; the method was immunoSEQ multiplex PCR. The sample has roughly 30,000 clones, roughly 88% seen once; the top ten hold about 6%. This CDR3 is 14 amino acids long. Germline V gene sequence: CDR1 MNHEY, CDR2 SMNVEV (reference sequence). V was pared by 4 bases and J by 0 bases, with 9 bases between. The rearrangement uses TRBV27 and TRBJ1-1; D is unresolved. The sequenced sample was peripheral blood. This TCR came from a human donor in a cohort sampled during active COVID-19. The DNA of the CDR3 is TGTGCCAGCAGTTACGGGGATCTGAACACTGAAGCTTTCTTT. This translates into CASSYGDLNTEAFF.